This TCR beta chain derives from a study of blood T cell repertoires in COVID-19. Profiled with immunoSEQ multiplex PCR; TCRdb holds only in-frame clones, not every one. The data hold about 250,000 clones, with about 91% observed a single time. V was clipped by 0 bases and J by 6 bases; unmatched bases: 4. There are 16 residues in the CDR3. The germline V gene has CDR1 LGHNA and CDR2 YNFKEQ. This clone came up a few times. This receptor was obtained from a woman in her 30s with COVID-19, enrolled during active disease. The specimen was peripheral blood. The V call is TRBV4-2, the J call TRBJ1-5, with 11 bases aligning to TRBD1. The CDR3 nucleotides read TGTGCCAGCAGCCAAGATCAGGACAGGGGGCGTCAGCCCCAGCATTTT. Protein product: CASSQDQDRGRQPQHF.